This is a list of T cell receptor beta chains from one sample in a study of shared clonotypes between healthy human individuals. Profiled with immunoSEQ multiplex PCR; TCRdb holds only in-frame clones, not every one. This sample carries roughly 2,000,000 clones, over 85% of them seen once, and the ten largest clones take more than 0.9%. The sequenced material came from naive CD8+ T cells sorted from blood. These receptors were obtained from a man between 18 and 29 years old in good health. Each CDR3 is given with its conserved first and last residue.

>TRBJ2-1|TRBV28
CASSYTITYNEQFF
>TRBJ2-3|TRBV13
CASSLGFDTQYF
>TRBJ1-5|TRBV27
CASSPAHRGSSNQPQHF
>TRBJ2-5|TRBV11-2
CASSSGLAGYNQETQYF
>TRBJ2-7|TRBV28
CASSLQGSYEQYF
>TRBJ1-1|TRBV6-4
CASSESQGSTEAFF
>TRBJ2-5|TRBV11-2
CASSLGNQGIETQYF
>TRBJ1-2|TRBV4-2
CASSQEHRGIGYTF
>TRBJ1-4|TRBV27
CASRRGEKLFF
>TRBJ1-1|TRBV19
CASQRGIAEAFF
>TRBJ2-7|TRBV7-3
CASSLSPYYEQYF
>TRBJ1-1|TRBV19
CASSIGGTGLQGAFF
>TRBJ2-7|TRBV19
CASSPGWGPYEQYF
>TRBJ1-1|TRBV5-5
CASSQGDTEAFF
>TRBJ1-6|TRBV6-5
CASTRGDGLLSPLHF
>TRBJ2-1|TRBV4-3
CASSQGAGGTDNEQFF
>TRBJ2-6|TRBV9
CASSVDPSGSGANVLTF
>TRBJ2-2|TRBV7-9
CASSFGLNTGELFF
>TRBJ2-7|TRBV9
CASSPDLGTTFYEQYF
>TRBJ1-3|TRBV27
CASSLLGQGNTIYF
>TRBJ1-6|TRBV1
CTSSQPQGIGPNSPLHF
>TRBJ1-4|TRBV27
CASSLVTGAEKLFF
>TRBJ1-5|TRBV2
CASRPENQPQHF
>TRBJ2-3|TRBV9
CASSVTSLEGADTQYF
>TRBJ2-7|TRBV5-1
CASSWTLAGGPYEQYF
>TRBJ2-5|TRBV27
CASSPYQETQYF
>TRBJ2-1|TRBV19
CASREGQGANEQFF
>TRBJ2-7|TRBV7-6
CASSLGGTSYEQYF
>TRBJ1-4|TRBV30
CAWDLGEKLFF
>TRBJ1-1|TRBV5-3
CARSFRVYTEAFF
>TRBJ2-2|TRBV29-1
CSVESGELFF
>TRBJ1-1|TRBV28
CASSFMGTEAFF
>TRBJ1-5|TRBV19
CASSPGESNQPQHF
>TRBJ2-2|TRBV5-4
CASSSPRLGPSNTGELFF
>TRBJ1-5|TRBV10-1
CASRAPRVSNQPQHF
>TRBJ1-5|TRBV5-6
CASSLWGQALIDNQPQHF
>TRBJ2-2|TRBV11-2
CASSMTGGAYTGELFF
>TRBJ2-7|TRBV6-5
CASSLGHRVYEQYF
>TRBJ2-7|TRBV5-6
CASSPGQGSYEQYF
>TRBJ2-7|TRBV5-5
CASIWGPGVYEQYF
>TRBJ1-5|TRBV30
CAWSAGTGSSQPQHF
>TRBJ2-7|TRBV6-5
CASSFTGSSYEQYF
>TRBJ2-7|TRBV13
CASSFGMGEQYF
>TRBJ2-7|TRBV29-1
CSVVLTGGREQYF
>TRBJ1-4|TRBV7-2
CASSPRGIRNEKLFF
>TRBJ2-7|TRBV12-5
CASVLGRERSEQYF
>TRBJ2-3|TRBV19
CASSRQGTDTQYF
>TRBJ2-2|TRBV5-1
CASRGTTGKNTGELFF
>TRBJ2-1|TRBV18
CASSPRDRLDGEQFF
>TRBJ2-7|TRBV2
CASSEEAQTRSYEQYF
>TRBJ1-2|TRBV11-2
CASSSGTGPPYGYTF
>TRBJ2-2|TRBV2
CASSEEEHQTNTGELFF
>TRBJ1-5|TRBV6-5
CASRIGQGENQPQHF
>TRBJ2-1|TRBV7-9
CASSPGLAGEQFF
>TRBJ2-2|TRBV6-1
CASTGLTGELFF
>TRBJ2-3|TRBV7-2
CASSFWTGYTDTQYF
>TRBJ2-3|TRBV7-9
CASSFGGSRTDTQYF